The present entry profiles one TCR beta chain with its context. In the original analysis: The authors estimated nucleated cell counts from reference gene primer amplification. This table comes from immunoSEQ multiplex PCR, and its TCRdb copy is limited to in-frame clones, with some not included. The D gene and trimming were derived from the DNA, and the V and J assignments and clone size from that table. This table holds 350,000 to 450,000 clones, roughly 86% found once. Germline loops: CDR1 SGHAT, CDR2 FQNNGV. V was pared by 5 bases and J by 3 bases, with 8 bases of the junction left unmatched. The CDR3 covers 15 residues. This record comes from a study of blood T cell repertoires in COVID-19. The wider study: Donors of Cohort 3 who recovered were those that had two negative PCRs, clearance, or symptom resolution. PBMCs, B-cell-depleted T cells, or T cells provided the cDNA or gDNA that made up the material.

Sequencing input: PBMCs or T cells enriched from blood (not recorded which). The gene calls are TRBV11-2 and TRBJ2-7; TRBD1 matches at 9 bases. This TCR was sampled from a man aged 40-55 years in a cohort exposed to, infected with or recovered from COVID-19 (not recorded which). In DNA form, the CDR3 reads TGTGCCAGCAGCGCGACCGACAGGGGGGACTACGAGCAGTACTTC. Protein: CASSATDRGDYEQYF. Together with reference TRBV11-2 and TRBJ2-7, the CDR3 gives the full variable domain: EAGVAQSPRYKIIEKRQSVAFWCNPISGHATLYWYQQILGQGPKLLIQFQNNGVVDDSQLPKDRFSAERLKGVDSTLKIQPAKLEDSAVYLCASSATDRGDYEQYFGPGTRLTVT.